This T cell receptor (beta chain) emerged from a study of blood T cells in healthy people across ages. Overall study: The template switching approach captured approximately one barcoded beta molecule for every two T cells. Findings and limits, study-wide: Long-lived and aged donors differed, with more naive CD4+ cells and higher diversity in the long-lived.

A sample-barcoded 5' primer and a J-beta primer mix were used in a second PCR of about 7 to 12 cycles. Every molecule of cDNA carried a tag from a template-switch adaptor with 12 random nucleotides. TCRdb ran MiXCR on the 5' RACE reads and lists one entry per CDR3 protein. The sample carries around 690,000 distinct CDR3 sequences, about 54% recorded once. This CDR3 comprises 15 residues. Germline CDR1 DFQATT, CDR2 SNEGSKA (reference sequence). As concerns this clonotype: Its antigen is as yet unknown.

This clonotype was obtained from a man aged 60 to 69 in good health. Sequenced input: blood. This chain joins TRBV20-1 and TRBJ2-3, with 7 bases that match TRBD1. The CDR3 is CSGSPPRQGPDTQYF. CDR3 nucleotide sequence: TGCAGCGGAAGCCCCCCCCGACAGGGCCCAGATACGCAGTATTTT.